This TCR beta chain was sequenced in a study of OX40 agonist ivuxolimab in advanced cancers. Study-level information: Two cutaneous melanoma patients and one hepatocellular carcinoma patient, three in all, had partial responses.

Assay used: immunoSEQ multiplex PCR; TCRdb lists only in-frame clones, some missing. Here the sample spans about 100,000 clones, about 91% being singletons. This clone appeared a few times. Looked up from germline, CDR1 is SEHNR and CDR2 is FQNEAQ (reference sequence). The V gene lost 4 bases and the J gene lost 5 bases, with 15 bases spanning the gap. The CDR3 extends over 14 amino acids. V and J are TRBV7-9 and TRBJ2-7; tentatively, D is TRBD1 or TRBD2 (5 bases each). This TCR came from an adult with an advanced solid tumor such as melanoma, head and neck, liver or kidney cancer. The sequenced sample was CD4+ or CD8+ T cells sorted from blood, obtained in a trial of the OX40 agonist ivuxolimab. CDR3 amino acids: CASSSGRGLDEQYF. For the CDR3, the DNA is TGTGCCAGCAGCTCGGGACGGGGCCTGGACGAGCAGTACTTC.